These 30 T cell receptor beta chains share one sample of origin, sequenced in a study of technical replicates of blood from several donors. Measured with immunoSEQ multiplex PCR; TCRdb has only the in-frame clones, and not every one. The top ten clones hold about 0.43% of a sample with tens of thousands of clones, 92% of them seen once. Sample: T cells isolated from PBMCs. All receptors derive from a human donor in good health.

This chain connects TRBV2 to TRBJ2-3; 8 bases line up with TRBD2. CDR3 length: 16 residues. Germline V CDR1 and CDR2: SNHLY, FYNNEI. V dropped 7 bases and J dropped 3; count of bases not matched to a gene: 12. The CDR3 loop is CASKEGGAGETDTQYF. Written as DNA, the CDR3 is TGTGCCAGCAAGGAAGGTGGAGCGGGAGAAACAGATACGCAGTATTTT.

This clone was detected a few times. V usage is TRBV29-1 and J usage is TRBJ1-1; D is undetermined. The germline V gene encodes CDR1 SQVTM and CDR2 ANQGSEA. The CDR3 extends over 12 amino acids. V dropped 4 bases and J dropped 1 base, with 7 bases sitting between them. Written as DNA, the CDR3 is TGCAGCGTTGGAGGTGGGAACACTGAAGCTTTCTTT. It yields the protein CSVGGGNTEAFF.

The chain's CDR3 is CASSETRNNYGYTF. CDR3 coding DNA: TGCGCCAGCAGTGAGACAAGAAACAACTATGGCTACACCTTC. This chain connects TRBV10-2 to TRBJ1-2; no definite D call. The CDR3 is 14 amino acids. CDR1 and CDR2 (germline): WSHSY, SAAADI. V was cut by 2 bases and J by 2 bases, with 9 bases left in between.

The chain links TRBV9 to TRBJ1-1; 7 nucleotides agree with TRBD1. This CDR3 comprises 15 residues. V dropped 0 bases and J dropped 6; count of bases not matched to a gene: 8. CDR1 and CDR2 from the germline V gene are SGDLS and YYNGEE. In DNA, the CDR3 is TGTGCCAGCAGCGTAGCCCCCGACAGGGAAGCTGAAGCTTTCTTT. Translated, it gives CASSVAPDREAEAFF.

The chain has TRBV28 and TRBJ1-2, with D possibly matching TRBD1 (6 bases). The CDR3 consists of 18 residues. Trimming cost V 3 bases and J 0 bases, with 20 bases left between them. CDR1 and CDR2 from the germline V gene are MDHEN and SYDVKM. The CDR3 here is CASSFFRKQGTPNYGYTF. The DNA for the CDR3 is TGTGCCAGCAGTTTCTTCAGGAAACAGGGTACCCCTAACTATGGCTACACCTTC.

The chain carries TRBV28 and TRBJ2-7; 7 nucleotides line up with TRBD2. After removal of 6 bases from V and 2 bases from J, the junction contained 4 bases not matched to a gene. The CDR3 is 13 residues long. Per the germline V gene, CDR1 is MDHEN and CDR2 is SYDVKM. The CDR3 DNA reads as TGTGCCAGCAGGGGACTATCCACCTACGAGCAGTACTTC. Translating gives CASRGLSTYEQYF.

The chain links TRBV4-3 to TRBJ2-3; TRBD2 aligns across 16 bases. Germline V gene data show CDR1 as LGHNA and CDR2 as YSLEER. The trim removed 0 bases at V and 1 base at J, leaving 7 bases unmatched. There are 20 residues in the CDR3. The CDR3 sequence: CASSQDLGLAGGPGTDTQYF. CDR3 coding DNA: TGCGCCAGCAGCCAAGATCTGGGACTAGCGGGAGGGCCGGGCACAGATACGCAGTATTTT.

The genes are TRBV18 and TRBJ2-3, with 7 positions matching TRBD2. Germline-derived CDR1 and CDR2 are KGHSH and LQKENI. This CDR3 has 14 residues. The trim removed 2 bases at V and 5 bases at J, leaving 4 bases unmatched. The CDR3 sequence: CASSPSGVGDTQYF. In DNA, the CDR3 is TGTGCCAGCTCACCAAGCGGGGTCGGAGATACGCAGTATTTT.

V is TRBV7-6 and J is TRBJ2-7; 7 nucleotides agree with TRBD1. The V and J ends lost 3 bases and 2 bases, in that order; junction bases with no gene match: 7. Germline V gene lookup returns CDR1 SGHVS and CDR2 FNYEAQ. The CDR3 runs 15 residues. The CDR3 protein is CASSFRQGPPYEQYF. The CDR3 nucleotides are TGTGCCAGCAGCTTCAGACAGGGCCCCCCCTACGAGCAGTACTTC.

V gene TRBV6-5 combines with J gene TRBJ1-3, with a weak D call TRBD1 (6 bases). Germline CDR1 MNHEY, CDR2 SVGAGI. CDR3 length equals 16 residues. V dropped 4 bases and J dropped 4 bases, with 17 bases sitting between them. Here the CDR3 DNA reads TGTGCCAGCAGTTTCCGGGACAAGAGTTCCGGAAACACCATATATTTT. Its translation: CASSFRDKSSGNTIYF.

The genes are TRBV6-1 and TRBJ1-2; D is undetermined. The CDR3 is made up of 14 amino acids. V lost 1 base and J 4 bases, leaving 10 bases between the germline ends. Germline CDR1 and CDR2: MNHNS and SASEGT. The CDR3 nucleotides are TGTGCCAGCAGTGAAGTACTCCTTCCCTATGGCTACACCTTC. Residues: CASSEVLLPYGYTF.

This chain uses TRBV4-1 with TRBJ1-4, with TRBD1 identical over 7 bases. With 1 base clipped from V and 8 bases from J, the junction kept 13 bases outside the gene matches. The CDR3 runs to 17 residues. Germline V gives CDR1 MGHRA, CDR2 YSYEKL. The chain's CDR3 is CASSQVLVRQGGEKLFF. The DNA of the CDR3 is TGCGCCAGCAGCCAAGTTTTAGTCCGGCAGGGGGGAGAAAAACTGTTTTTT.

This clone was observed a single time. This chain uses TRBV4-1 with TRBJ2-1, with 13 bases lining up with TRBD2. The CDR3 covers 19 residues. Germline V gene sequence: CDR1 MGHRA, CDR2 YSYEKL. V was pared by 7 bases and J by 0 bases, with 12 bases of the junction left unmatched. The CDR3, as DNA: TGCGCCAGCACGCCGGGACTAGCGGGAATACGGAGCTCCTACAATGAGCAGTTCTTC. This sequence encodes CASTPGLAGIRSSYNEQFF.

The count of this clone is one. This chain joins TRBV10-1 and TRBJ2-1, with a tentative D call TRBD2 (5 bases). CDR1 and CDR2 (germline): WNHNN, SYGVQD (reference sequence). The CDR3 runs 14 residues. The V end lost 6 bases, the J end lost 5 bases, and 14 bases lay between the germline ends. The CDR3 DNA reads TGCGCCAGCAGCCCCCGGCCCGGGGACAATGAGCAGTTCTTC. Translating gives CASSPRPGDNEQFF.

V usage is TRBV2 and J usage is TRBJ2-7; 8 nucleotides agree with TRBD1. The CDR3 has 13 amino acids. V gave up 10 bases and J gave up 2 bases; unmatched junction bases: 7. Germline assignment: CDR1 SNHLY and CDR2 FYNNEI. The CDR3 DNA is TGTGCCAAAACCGGGACAGGACCCTACGAGCAGTACTTC. It is translated as CAKTGTGPYEQYF.

The chain recombines TRBV18 with TRBJ2-5, with D perhaps matching TRBD1 (6 bases). This CDR3 is 15 amino acids long. V was cut by 4 bases and J by 3 bases, with 15 bases left in between. Germline CDR1 is KGHSH and CDR2 is LQKENI. CDR3 amino acids: CASSLFRDNEETQYF. In DNA, the CDR3 is TGTGCCAGCTCACTCTTCCGGGACAACGAAGAGACCCAGTACTTC.

The gene calls are TRBV29-1 and TRBJ2-1, with 9 bases fitting TRBD1. The CDR3 extends over 12 amino acids. The J segment lost 8 bases and the V segment lost 6 bases, leaving 5 bases of the junction unmatched. Germline values: CDR1 SQVTM, CDR2 ANQGSEA. CDR3 in amino acids: CSVGQGSDEQFF. The CDR3, as DNA: TGCAGCGTCGGACAGGGGAGCGATGAGCAGTTCTTC.

The chain recombines TRBV4-3 with TRBJ1-1; D is unresolved. This CDR3 comprises 14 residues. Germline loops: CDR1 LGHNA, CDR2 YSLEER. V was cut by 0 bases and J by 1 base, with 6 bases left in between. The DNA for the CDR3 is TGCGCCAGCAGCCAAGAGGGCAGGAACACTGAAGCTTTCTTT. Translated: CASSQEGRNTEAFF.

The gene calls are TRBV14 and TRBJ2-7, with D possibly TRBD1 on 7 matching bases. Germline V gene data show CDR1 as SGHDN and CDR2 as FVKESK. Trimming left V 1 base short and J 6 bases short, with 28 bases between. This CDR3 has 19 amino acids. CDR3 loop: CASSQVKATEGASYCEQYF. CDR3 bases: TGTGCCAGCAGCCAAGTTAAGGCGACGGAGGGGGCATCTTACTGCGAGCAGTACTTC.

This clone was seen a single time. The chain joins TRBV11-3 to TRBJ1-2; unclear D gene. The CDR3 length is 12 residues. From germline, CDR1 is SGHNT and CDR2 YENEEA. With 6 bases removed from V and 1 base from J, the gap between germline ends came to 6 bases. The CDR3: CASRADNYGYTF. The CDR3 DNA reads TGTGCCAGCAGGGCAGATAACTATGGCTACACCTTC.

V is TRBV19 and J is TRBJ1-4; D remains ambiguous. The CDR3 totals 13 residues. The germline V and J ends were trimmed by 1 base and 5 bases, with 5 bases remaining between them. Germline CDR1 reads LNHDA; CDR2 reads SQIVND (reference sequence). The CDR3: CASSIAGNEKLFF. For the CDR3, the DNA is TGTGCCAGTAGTATAGCGGGGAATGAAAAACTGTTTTTT.

The V and J genes are TRBV9 and TRBJ1-3; D is possibly TRBD1 (5 bases). CDR1 SGDLS and CDR2 YYNGEE come from the germline V gene. This CDR3 is 15 amino acids long. Trimming removed 2 bases from V and 8 bases from J, with 17 bases in between. The CDR3 loop is CASSVGGVLDYTIYF. The CDR3 region has the DNA TGTGCCAGCAGCGTGGGGGGGGTACTCGACTACACCATATATTTT.

The V and J genes are TRBV6-1 and TRBJ1-5; tentative D call: TRBD1 (6 bases). V lost 11 bases and J 6 bases, leaving 17 bases between the germline ends. Germline V gives CDR1 MNHNS, CDR2 SASEGT. This CDR3 has 13 amino acids. In nucleotides, the CDR3 is TGTGCCGGAGAACAGGGCAATGGTCAGCCCCAGCATTTT. Its protein is CAGEQGNGQPQHF.

This clone was counted between two and nine times. The rearrangement uses TRBV29-1 and TRBJ1-1; D may be TRBD1 (5 bases). The CDR3 has 12 amino acids. V shed 4 bases and J shed 7 bases, with 13 bases lying between them. CDR1 and CDR2 from the germline V gene are SQVTM and ANQGSEA. CDR3 sequence: CSVGGGAVEAFF. The CDR3 DNA sequence: TGCAGCGTTGGGGGCGGGGCCGTTGAAGCTTTCTTT.

The genes are TRBV28 and TRBJ2-1, with D tentatively TRBD1 (5 bases). The CDR3 is 13 residues long. The V gene's germline CDR1 is MDHEN and CDR2 SYDVKM. V lost 7 bases to trimming and J lost 6 bases, with 13 bases between them. The CDR3 sequence is CASIPQGSNEQFF. The CDR3 DNA is TGTGCCAGCATCCCCCAGGGAAGCAATGAGCAGTTCTTC.

The chain combines TRBV7-9 with TRBJ2-7, with 11 bases matching TRBD2. The CDR3 covers 16 residues. V gave up 4 bases and J gave up 5 bases; unmatched junction bases: 10. Germline lookup yields CDR1 SEHNR and CDR2 FQNEAQ (reference sequence). The CDR3 protein is CASSYSGRAYRNEQYF. Here the CDR3 DNA reads TGTGCCAGCAGCTATAGCGGGAGGGCCTATCGGAACGAGCAGTACTTC.

This rearrangement joins TRBV7-2 to TRBJ2-5, with D possibly TRBD2 on 5 matching bases. The CDR3 loop spans 15 amino acids. Germline CDR1 SGHTA, CDR2 FQGNSA. Trimming removed 2 bases at V and 4 bases at J, with 14 bases between. The CDR3 reads CASSLRLAMGETQYF. DNA for the CDR3: TGTGCCAGCAGCTTAAGGCTAGCTATGGGAGAGACCCAGTACTTC.

J is TRBJ1-2 and V is TRBV29-1; a weak D match, TRBD1 (5 bases). The V gene lost 0 bases and the J gene lost 4 bases, with 9 bases spanning the gap. This CDR3 region has 13 residues. Looked up from germline, CDR1 is SQVTM and CDR2 is ANQGSEA. For the CDR3, the DNA is TGCAGCGTTGAAGACAGGGTACCCTATGGCTACACCTTC. Translating gives CSVEDRVPYGYTF.

This sequence joins TRBV5-6 and TRBJ1-1; D possibly corresponds to TRBD1 (5 bases). The CDR3 sequence is 12 residues long. V was cut by 3 bases and J by 11 bases, with 14 bases left in between. In germline, CDR1 is SGHDT, CDR2 YYEEEE. This CDR3 is CASSWGLTGAFF. The DNA for the CDR3 is TGTGCCAGCAGCTGGGGCCTCACTGGGGCTTTCTTT.

CDR3 region: CASLFRQGRMDEQYF. As DNA, the CDR3 is TGTGCCAGTCTTTTTAGACAGGGGAGAATGGACGAGCAGTACTTC. The gene calls are TRBV7-9 and TRBJ2-7, with 8 nucleotides matching TRBD1. The CDR3 has 15 residues. V dropped 9 bases and J dropped 5; count of bases not matched to a gene: 15. Germline V gene sequence: CDR1 SEHNR, CDR2 FQNEAQ (reference sequence).